This T cell receptor beta chain was recovered during a study of shared clonotypes between healthy human individuals. Broader study findings: Of the naive CD4 clonotypes, around 4.9% were shared across a handful of donors. Only blood underwent sampling, and tissue repertoires likely differ.

In regard to this clone: No antigen is known for it.

Assay execution proceeded at the deep level. Sorted-subset replicate PCR reactions were performed with approximately 200 ng DNA, corresponding to 30,000 or so T cell genomes. The repertoire was sequenced with immunoSEQ multiplex PCR; TCRdb's copy has only in-frame clones and lacks some. The sample holds roughly 2.2 million clones; around 90% are singletons and the top ten take 0.37%. CDR3 length equals 16 residues. V shed 0 bases, J shed 2 bases, and the junction held 5 bases outside the gene matches. CDR1 and CDR2 from the germline V gene are MNHNY and SVGAGI (reference sequence). This TCR came from a man aged 18 to 29 in good health. Some clones in this sample may be carry-over from other donors' samples. Material for sequencing was naive CD4+ T cells from PBMCs. Subset defined: CD45RA+ positively selected. This chain joins TRBV6-6 and TRBJ2-3; TRBD1 aligns across 7 bases. This CDR3 is CASSYSPGQHTDTQYF. CDR3 nucleotide sequence: TGTGCCAGCAGTTACTCGCCGGGACAGCACACAGATACGCAGTATTTT.